Listed here are 24 T cell receptor beta chains from one sample, sequenced in a study of blood T cell repertoires in COVID-19. Sequenced by immunoSEQ multiplex PCR; TCRdb stores in-frame clones only, minus some. The sample carries under 55,000 clones, approximately 84% recorded once. Sequencing input: peripheral blood. The receptor source for this set is a human donor in a cohort sampled during active COVID-19.

V and J are TRBV6-5 and TRBJ1-1, with unresolved D. Germline CDR1 reads MNHEY; CDR2 reads SVGAGI. The CDR3 extends over 15 amino acids. Deletions cut 8 bases from V and 0 bases from J, with 16 bases between. CDR3 in DNA: TGTGCCAGCTCCCCAGGCGTGGGCATGAACACTGAAGCTTTCTTT. Encoded protein: CASSPGVGMNTEAFF.

CDR3 in DNA: TGTGCCAGTAGTACCTCCACAGGGCCCGTAGGGTCCCAAGAGACCCAGTACTTC. Its protein product is CASSTSTGPVGSQETQYF. The chain joins TRBV19 to TRBJ2-5; tentative D call: TRBD1 (6 bases). The germline CDR1 and CDR2 sequences are LNHDA and SQIVND (reference sequence). CDR3 size: 18 residues. The V and J ends lost 4 bases and 1 base respectively, with 22 bases between them. The full variable domain, its missing parts supplied by reference TRBV19 and TRBJ2-5, is DGGITQSPKYLFRKEGQNVTLSCEQNLNHDAMYWYRQDPGQGLRLIYYSQIVNDFQKGDIAEGYSVSREKKESFPLTVTSAQKNPTAFYLCASSTSTGPVGSQETQYFGPGTRLLVL.

The chain has TRBV7-3 and TRBJ1-2, with 9 bases that match TRBD1. This CDR3 contains 15 residues. Germline V CDR1 and CDR2: SGHTA, FQGTGA. The ends lost 2 bases at V and 4 bases at J; junction bases unmatched: 5. The DNA of the CDR3 is TGTGCCAGCAGCTTATCAGGACAGGGGAGCTATGGCTACACCTTC. It yields the protein CASSLSGQGSYGYTF. The complete variable domain, with remaining parts taken from reference TRBV7-3 and TRBJ1-2, reads GAGVSQTPSNKVTEKGKYVELRCDPISGHTALYWYRQSLGQGPEFLIYFQGTGAADDSGLPNDRFFAVRPEGSVSTLKIQRTERGDSAVYLCASSLSGQGSYGYTFGSGTRLTVV.

V usage is TRBV5-1 and J usage is TRBJ1-6; D possibly corresponds to TRBD1 (6 bases). Deletions cut 0 bases from V and 12 bases from J, with 13 bases between. The CDR3 is made up of 14 amino acids. Germline V gene lookup returns CDR1 SGHRS and CDR2 YFSETQ. This chain's CDR3 is CASSLGSGDVPLHF. CDR3 coding DNA: TGCGCCAGCAGCTTGGGATCAGGGGACGTACCCCTCCACTTT.

This clone came up once. CDR3 sequence reads: CASSFGGLGLAGGEQYF. The DNA of the CDR3 is TGTGCCAGCAGTTTCGGGGGACTGGGACTAGCGGGAGGCGAGCAGTACTTC. The rearrangement links TRBV28 to TRBJ2-7; 15 bases are a match to TRBD2. This CDR3 region has 17 residues. Trimming at V came to 3 bases and at J to 6 bases, leaving 9 bases not matched to a gene. Per the germline V gene, CDR1 is MDHEN and CDR2 is SYDVKM.

This chain connects TRBV7-7 to TRBJ2-5; 10 nucleotides line up with TRBD2. Trimming cost V 1 base and J 2 bases; bases outside gene matches: 13. Per the germline V gene, CDR1 is SSHAT and CDR2 is FNYEAQ (reference sequence). The CDR3 is 19 amino acids. The chain's CDR3 is CASSLGYFASGGGQETQYF. Here the CDR3 DNA reads TGTGCCAGCAGCTTAGGGTATTTTGCGAGCGGGGGGGGTCAAGAGACCCAGTACTTC.

This clone is large. The chain has TRBV6-5 and TRBJ2-7, with 12 bases that match TRBD2. CDR1 and CDR2 from the germline V gene are MNHEY and SVGAGI. The CDR3 is 16 amino acids. V lost 0 bases to trimming and J lost 1 base; unmatched junction nucleotides: 1. The CDR3 DNA follows: TGTGCCAGCAGTTACTCGACTAGCGGGAGTTCCTACGAGCAGTACTTC. This sequence encodes CASSYSTSGSSYEQYF.

V usage is TRBV15 and J usage is TRBJ2-1, with 7 bases identical to TRBD1. Losses at the gene ends were 0 bases for V and 11 bases for J; bases not matched to a gene: 10. This CDR3 contains 15 residues. Germline V gene sequence: CDR1 LNHNV, CDR2 YYDKDF (reference sequence). CDR3 DNA sequence: TGTGCCACCAGCAGAGATGGGTATACAGGGGTCCAGCAGTTCTTC. It encodes CATSRDGYTGVQQFF.

This clone was detected only once. CDR3 in DNA: TGTGCCAGCAGCTTTGTCCACTCCTACGAGCAGTACTTC. It is translated as CASSFVHSYEQYF. The rearrangement uses TRBV7-9 and TRBJ2-7; D call uncertain. The CDR3 sequence is 13 residues long. V was trimmed by 3 bases and J by 0 bases, leaving 6 bases between them. Per germline, CDR1 SEHNR and CDR2 FQNEAQ (reference sequence).

This clone was seen a few times. The rearrangement joins TRBV3-1 (or the pseudogene TRBV3-2) to TRBJ2-2; no definite D call. CDR3 size: 15 residues. Germline-derived CDR1 and CDR2 are LGHDT and YNNKEL (reference sequence). V lost 0 bases to trimming and J lost 1 base, with 6 bases between them. The CDR3 sequence: CASSQDPLNTGELFF. The CDR3 DNA reads TGTGCCAGCAGCCAAGATCCGTTGAACACCGGGGAGCTGTTTTTT.

The chain has TRBV20-1 and TRBJ1-5, with D possibly TRBD1 on 6 matching bases. The CDR3 has 14 amino acids. In germline, CDR1 is DFQATT, CDR2 SNEGSKA (reference sequence). V dropped 3 bases and J dropped 6 bases, with 15 bases sitting between them. DNA of the CDR3: TGCAGTGCTAGTATGGGGGCGTTGGGTCAGCCCCAGCATTTT. Its translation is CSASMGALGQPQHF.

The chain employs TRBV27 and TRBJ2-7, with 10 positions matching TRBD2. This CDR3 comprises 16 residues. Germline CDR1 and CDR2: MNHEY and SMNVEV (reference sequence). V gave up 3 bases and J gave up 7 bases; unmatched junction bases: 12. CDR3 sequence reads: CASSFSFAAGGIEQYF. The CDR3 DNA sequence: TGTGCCAGCAGTTTCTCCTTTGCAGCGGGGGGGATTGAGCAGTACTTC.

This sequence joins TRBV3-1 (or the pseudogene TRBV3-2) and TRBJ1-2; unclear D gene. The V end lost 1 base, the J end lost 7 bases, and 10 bases lay between the germline ends. Germline values: CDR1 LGHDT, CDR2 YNNKEL (reference sequence). The CDR3 is made up of 13 amino acids. The CDR3 sequence is CASSQGLSLGYTF. In DNA, the CDR3 is TGTGCCAGCAGCCAAGGGTTAAGCCTTGGCTACACCTTC.

The chain is built from TRBV10-3 and TRBJ2-3; D perhaps matches TRBD2 (6 bases). Looked up from germline, CDR1 is ENHRY and CDR2 is SYGVKD. Trimming stripped 2 bases from V and 2 bases from J, with 14 bases between. The CDR3 extends over 16 amino acids. CDR3 region: CAISEGGASDTDTQYF. The CDR3 DNA sequence: TGTGCCATCAGTGAGGGTGGGGCTAGCGACACAGATACGCAGTATTTT.

The chain combines TRBV11-3 with TRBJ2-3; 7 bases match TRBD2. V lost 0 bases, J lost 2 bases, and 8 bases stayed unmatched. Germline CDR1 SGHNT, CDR2 YENEEA. The CDR3 is made up of 17 amino acids. CDR3 loop: CASSLETSPRITDTQYF. DNA for the CDR3: TGTGCCAGCAGCTTAGAGACTAGCCCCAGAATCACAGATACGCAGTATTTT. Using reference TRBV11-3 and TRBJ2-3 for the parts outside the CDR3, the full variable domain is EAGVVQSPRYKIIEKKQPVAFWCNPISGHNTLYWYLQNLGQGPELLIRYENEEAVDDSQLPKDRFSAERLKGVDSTLKIQPAELGDSAVYLCASSLETSPRITDTQYFGPGTRLTVL.

V and J are TRBV7-9 and TRBJ1-1; D is ambiguous. V was trimmed by 7 bases and J by 6 bases, leaving 18 bases between them. The length of the CDR3 is 14 residues. The germline V gene encodes CDR1 SEHNR and CDR2 FQNEAQ (reference sequence). The CDR3 reads CASIESREKAEAFF. DNA of the CDR3: TGTGCCAGCATCGAAAGTCGGGAAAAGGCTGAAGCTTTCTTT.

V usage is TRBV5-1 and J usage is TRBJ2-3; 10 bases line up with TRBD1. The trim removed 0 bases at V and 4 bases at J, leaving 11 bases unmatched. This CDR3 has 18 residues. The V gene's germline CDR1 is SGHRS and CDR2 YFSETQ. CDR3 coding DNA: TGCGCCAGCAGCTTGGTGATTTGGGACAGGGGAGCTCCAGATACGCAGTATTTT. This gives the protein CASSLVIWDRGAPDTQYF.

This rearrangement joins TRBV24-1 to TRBJ1-1, with D unresolved. Germline-derived CDR1 and CDR2 are KGHDR and SFDVKD. V shed 4 bases and J shed 0 bases, with 5 bases lying between them. There are 13 residues in the CDR3. In nucleotides, the CDR3 is TGTGCCACCAGTGACCCGTTGAACACTGAAGCTTTCTTT. This sequence encodes CATSDPLNTEAFF.

The chain has TRBV5-5 and TRBJ1-4; no reliable D call. V was shortened by 0 bases and J by 8 bases, with 11 bases between the two germline ends. The CDR3 spans 14 residues. From germline, CDR1 is SGHKS and CDR2 YYEKEE (reference sequence). CDR3 bases: TGTGCCAGCAGCTTGGGGCACATTTCGGAAAAACTGTTTTTT. It encodes CASSLGHISEKLFF. Combining the CDR3 with reference TRBV5-5 and TRBJ1-4 gives the whole variable domain DAGVTQSPTHLIKTRGQQVTLRCSPISGHKSVSWYQQVLGQGPQFIFQYYEKEERGRGNFPDRFSARQFPNYSSELNVNALLLGDSALYLCASSLGHISEKLFFGSGTQLSVL.

The chain carries TRBV25-1 and TRBJ1-1; 7 nucleotides align to TRBD1. This CDR3 comprises 17 residues. V lost 4 bases, J lost 1 base, and 12 bases stayed unmatched. In germline, CDR1 is MGHDK, CDR2 SYGVNS. CDR3 protein: CASSVSHMTGRNTEAFF. The CDR3 nucleotides read TGTGCCAGCAGTGTGAGCCACATGACAGGGAGGAACACTGAAGCTTTCTTT.

V gene TRBV5-5 combines with J gene TRBJ2-7, with 7 nucleotides matching TRBD2. The germline CDR1 and CDR2 sequences are SGHKS and YYEKEE (reference sequence). With 4 bases clipped from V and 1 base from J, the junction kept 5 bases outside the gene matches. The CDR3 length is 14 residues. The CDR3 nucleotides are TGTGCCAGCAGCCCGACTAGCAAGTCCTACGAGCAGTACTTC. Translated, it gives CASSPTSKSYEQYF.

The V gene is TRBV5-1, the J gene TRBJ2-3; D uncertain. The CDR3 has 11 amino acids. Looked up from germline, CDR1 is SGHRS and CDR2 is YFSETQ. The V end was cut by 3 bases, the J end by 5 bases, with 4 bases between. This chain's CDR3 is CASSSLDTQYF. The CDR3 DNA reads TGCGCCAGCAGCTCCCTAGATACGCAGTATTTT.

The chain uses TRBV5-1 and TRBJ1-2, with D possibly matching TRBD1 (6 bases). The CDR3 is made up of 14 amino acids. V shed 0 bases and J shed 7 bases, with 13 bases lying between them. Per the germline V gene, CDR1 is SGHRS and CDR2 is YFSETQ. CDR3: CASSLATGSRGYTF. In DNA form, the CDR3 reads TGCGCCAGCAGCTTGGCCACAGGGTCGCGTGGCTACACCTTC.

DNA of the CDR3: TGTGCCAGCAGGGACACAGGGCCCATTTATGGCTACACCTTC. Its protein product is CASRDTGPIYGYTF. This chain connects TRBV6-5 to TRBJ1-2; D possibly corresponds to TRBD1 (6 bases). The CDR3 runs to 14 residues. Trimming removed 6 bases at V and 5 bases at J, with 16 bases between. The germline V gene has CDR1 MNHEY and CDR2 SVGAGI.